This note documents a single T cell receptor (beta chain) sequence. Its antigen is still unknown. The sample has other DNA sequences that encode this CDR3 too. This sample was included in a study of cytomegalovirus exposure and HLA in healthy donors. Study-level information: Of more than 350 genotyped donors, roughly 81% clustered with self-reported Caucasian donors. Study results and caveats: The classifier was said to identify cytomegalovirus status with high specificity and sensitivity. Serostatus for CMV was the only available immune exposure information.

Primers: 60 Vbeta forward and 13 Jbeta reverse. The protocol was immunoSEQ multiplex PCR, while the TCRdb copy is restricted to in-frame clones and leaves out a portion. The sample consists of over 130,000 clones, under 70% of them appearing once. Sequenced input: PBMCs. The source of this sequence is a woman in her fifties or sixties in good health and CMV-seronegative.

The CDR3 reads CASSYSGGTNEKLFF. The CDR3 DNA reads TGTGCCAGCAGTTACTCGGGCGGGACTAATGAAAAACTGTTTTTT. This chain joins TRBV6-5 and TRBJ1-4; D gene uncertain. This CDR3 comprises 15 residues. Germline V gives CDR1 MNHEY, CDR2 SVGAGI. V lost 0 bases and J 2 bases, leaving 7 bases between the germline ends.